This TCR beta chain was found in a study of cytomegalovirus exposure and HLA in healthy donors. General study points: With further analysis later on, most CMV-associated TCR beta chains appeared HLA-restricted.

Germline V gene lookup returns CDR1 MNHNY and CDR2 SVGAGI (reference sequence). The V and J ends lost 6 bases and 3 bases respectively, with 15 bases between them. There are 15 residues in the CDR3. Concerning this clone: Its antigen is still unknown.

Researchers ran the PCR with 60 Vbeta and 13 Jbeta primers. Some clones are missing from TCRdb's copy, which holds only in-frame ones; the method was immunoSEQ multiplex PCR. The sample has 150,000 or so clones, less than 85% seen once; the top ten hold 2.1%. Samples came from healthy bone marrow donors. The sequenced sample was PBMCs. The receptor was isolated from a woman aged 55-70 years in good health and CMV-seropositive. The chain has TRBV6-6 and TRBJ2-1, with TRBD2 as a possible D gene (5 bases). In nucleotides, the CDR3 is TGTGCCAGCAGGCCCGGAGGAGCGGTCTACAATGAGCAGTTCTTC. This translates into CASRPGGAVYNEQFF.